Following are 10 T cell receptor beta chains from one sample sequenced in a study of T cells in Graves' hyperthyroidism and ophthalmopathy. TCR beta CDR3 regions were amplified from RNA. The HTBI primer set drove a first-round RT-PCR of the TCR CDR3. Using its own MiXCR run on the multiplex PCR reads, TCRdb lists one record per CDR3 protein. This sample yields some 760,000 distinct CDR3 sequences, of which 13% to 15% are seen a single time; 10% to 13% belongs to the top ten. The specimen sequenced was blood. These receptors were taken from a woman aged 18-35 years with Graves' hyperthyroidism.

On this clonotype itself: A much more abundant neighbour one base away suggests this may be a read error. V gene TRBV12-3 or TRBV12-4 combines with J gene TRBJ2-7; TRBD1 might be the D (6 bases). V was trimmed by 2 bases and J by 6 bases, leaving 14 bases between them. The length of the CDR3 is 14 residues. The CDR3 loop reads CASSLFTGRCEQYF. Written as DNA, the CDR3 is TGTGCCAGCAGTTTATTTACAGGGCGGTGCGAGCAGTACTTC.

This clonotype was recorded at least ten times. V is TRBV6-1 and J is TRBJ2-2; D uncertain. V was trimmed by 5 bases and J by 3 bases, leaving 10 bases between them. Germline-derived CDR1 and CDR2 are MNHNS and SASEGT. The CDR3 sequence is 14 residues long. The CDR3 sequence: CASSSPGHTGELFF. CDR3 DNA sequence: TGTGCCAGCAGTTCCCCAGGTCACACCGGGGAGCTGTTTTTT.

This clonotype has only a few counts. The chain links TRBV6-2 or TRBV6-3 to TRBJ2-1; 10 bases are a match to TRBD2. There are 17 residues in the CDR3. The J segment lost 4 bases and the V segment lost 5 bases, leaving 11 bases of the junction unmatched. Germline values: CDR1 MNHEY, CDR2 SVGEGT. The CDR3 DNA reads as TGTGCCAGCAGTAAGCCTCAGCGGGAGGGGATGTACAATGAGCAGTTCTTC. It codes for CASSKPQREGMYNEQFF.

This clonotype was seen repeatedly, ten times or more. A read error may account for a junction end that differs from germline. The V call is TRBV20-1, the J call TRBJ1-2; TRBD1 aligns across 10 bases. Germline CDR1 and CDR2: DFQATT and SNEGSKA (reference sequence). The CDR3 consists of 14 residues. The CDR3 DNA is TGCAGTGCTCGAGACAGGGGGCTTAACTATGGCTACACCTTC. Protein: CSARDRGLNYGYTF.

Only a few counts were recorded for this clonotype. This chain uses TRBV24-1 with TRBJ2-1, with D unresolved. This CDR3 is built from 13 residues. Trimming removed 3 bases from V and 12 bases from J, with 14 bases in between. The germline CDR1 and CDR2 sequences are KGHDR and SFDVKD. The CDR3 is CATSDDIGLRQFF. The CDR3 nucleotides read TGTGCCACCAGTGATGATATAGGCCTCCGGCAGTTCTTC.

V gene TRBV4-3 combines with J gene TRBJ1-2; D call uncertain. Germline-derived CDR1 and CDR2 are LGHNA and YSLEER. CDR3 length equals 15 residues. Trimming cost V 6 bases and J 8 bases, with 22 bases left between them. CDR3 loop: CASSPEAQIVEGYTF. CDR3 nucleotide sequence: TGCGCCAGCAGTCCCGAGGCACAGATAGTGGAAGGCTACACCTTC.

V gene TRBV27 combines with J gene TRBJ2-7, with 9 bases that match TRBD1. Losses at the gene ends were 8 bases for V and 7 bases for J; bases not matched to a gene: 9. The CDR3 covers 13 residues. CDR1 and CDR2 from the germline V gene are MNHEY and SMNVEV (reference sequence). In nucleotides, the CDR3 is TGTGCCAGCGAAAAACAGGGGGCGCGAGAGCAGTACTTC. Protein product: CASEKQGAREQYF.

This clonotype was observed a single time. The chain couples TRBV7-9 to TRBJ2-3, with TRBD2 matching over 11 bases. Germline V gene sequence: CDR1 SEHNR, CDR2 FQNEAQ (reference sequence). This CDR3 has 17 residues. Germline trimming cut 1 base from V and 0 bases from J; bases unmatched to any gene: 3. The CDR3 loop is CASSLGLAGLSTDTQYF. The DNA of the CDR3 is TGTGCCAGCAGCTTAGGACTAGCGGGACTCAGCACAGATACGCAGTATTTT.

This clonotype has a count of ten or more. The rearrangement joins TRBV20-1 to TRBJ2-3, with 8 bases fitting TRBD1. Germline V gene sequence: CDR1 DFQATT, CDR2 SNEGSKA (reference sequence). With 4 bases clipped from V and 3 bases from J, the junction kept 3 bases outside the gene matches. CDR3 length equals 13 residues. CDR3 sequence: CSANRGTTDTQYF. In DNA form, the CDR3 reads TGCAGTGCTAACAGGGGGACAACAGATACGCAGTATTTT.

Ten or more counts support this clonotype. The chain is built from TRBV2 and TRBJ1-1; no definite D call. The CDR3 length is 13 residues. CDR1 and CDR2 from the germline V gene are SNHLY and FYNNEI. Trimming left V 6 bases short and J 3 bases short, with 11 bases between. CDR3 protein: CASRYRGYTEAFF. The CDR3 DNA sequence: TGTGCCAGCAGGTATCGGGGATACACTGAAGCTTTCTTT.